The 14 T cell receptor beta chains below come from one sample, sequenced in a study of a mutant IDH1 vaccine in newly diagnosed glioma. These receptors' targets are unknown. Sequencing was performed with immunoSEQ multiplex PCR; in TCRdb, only in-frame clones are kept and a portion is missing. The data show approximately 45,000 clones, about 91% seen once. Time point described: week 23, last vaccination. With topical imiquimod, each dose of the vaccine consisted of 300 ug of mutant IDH1 20-mer peptide. Sequences were derived from PBMCs, sampled from a glioma patient whose treatment included an IDH1 peptide vaccine. Receptors originate from a man aged 50 to 59 with glioma.

This clone was counted a single time. CDR3: CASSFWGGADGYTF. The CDR3, as DNA: TGTGCCAGCAGCTTTTGGGGGGGGGCCGATGGCTACACCTTC. V is TRBV5-4 and J is TRBJ1-2, with D possibly TRBD1 on 6 matching bases. V was pared by 2 bases and J by 6 bases, with 14 bases between. Germline V CDR1 and CDR2: SGHNT, YYREEE (reference sequence). This CDR3 has 14 amino acids.

This clone has a single count. The chain joins TRBV28 to TRBJ1-1; weak D call: TRBD1 (5 bases). Germline V CDR1 and CDR2: MDHEN, SYDVKM. The CDR3 has 12 residues. V lost 4 bases and J lost 10, with 13 bases in between. CDR3 nucleotides: TGTGCCAGCAGTTCCTTGGGACGACGAGCTTTCTTT. Translation gives CASSSLGRRAFF.

The chain links TRBV15 to TRBJ2-1; 10 bases map to TRBD2. The CDR3 spans 16 residues. The germline V gene has CDR1 LNHNV and CDR2 YYDKDF (reference sequence). The J segment lost 7 bases and the V segment lost 3 bases, leaving 9 bases of the junction unmatched. CDR3: CATSRELAGVGNEQFF. In DNA, the CDR3 is TGTGCCACCAGCAGGGAGCTAGCGGGAGTAGGTAATGAGCAGTTCTTC. The whole variable domain, remainder taken from reference TRBV15 and TRBJ2-1, is DAMVIQNPRYQVTQFGKPVTLSCSQTLNHNVMYWYQQKSSQAPKLLFHYYDKDFNNEADTPDNFQSRRPNTSFCFLDIRSPGLGDTAMYLCATSRELAGVGNEQFFGPGTRLTVL.

This rearrangement joins TRBV18 to TRBJ2-7; 8 nucleotides match TRBD2. Germline CDR1 reads KGHSH; CDR2 reads LQKENI. Trimming at V came to 0 bases and at J to 4 bases, leaving 5 bases not matched to a gene. The CDR3 is made up of 15 amino acids. The CDR3 is CASSPPVAGKYEQYF. Written as DNA, the CDR3 is TGTGCCAGCTCACCACCGGTAGCGGGAAAATACGAGCAGTACTTC.

This sequence joins TRBV15 and TRBJ2-3; the D gene is possibly TRBD2 (5 bases). Per the germline V gene, CDR1 is LNHNV and CDR2 is YYDKDF (reference sequence). This CDR3 has 15 residues. Trimming took off 0 bases at V and 0 bases at J, with 7 bases between the two ends. In DNA, the CDR3 is TGTGCCACCAGCAGAGATCTAGCCAGCACAGATACGCAGTATTTT. It codes for CATSRDLASTDTQYF.

Written as DNA, the CDR3 is TGTGCCAGCAGCAGGACAGAAGATACGCAGTATTTT. Its protein is CASSRTEDTQYF. V is TRBV25-1 and J is TRBJ2-3, with a weak D call TRBD1 (6 bases). The CDR3 loop spans 12 amino acids. V was trimmed by 6 bases and J by 5 bases, leaving 9 bases between them. Germline CDR1 reads MGHDK; CDR2 reads SYGVNS.

This rearrangement joins TRBV6-4 to TRBJ2-1, with 7 nucleotides matching TRBD2. Germline V gene data show CDR1 as MRHNA and CDR2 as SNTAGT. The V segment lost 4 bases and the J segment 5 bases; nucleotides outside the gene matches: 2. This CDR3 spans 13 amino acids. CDR3 in DNA: TGTGCCAGCAGTGCGACTAGCAACAATGAGCAGTTCTTC. Translation gives CASSATSNNEQFF.

This chain connects TRBV2 to TRBJ2-5, with 7 nucleotides matching TRBD1. V lost 8 bases, J lost 3 bases, and 3 bases stayed unmatched. The CDR3 runs to 12 residues. Germline CDR1 reads SNHLY; CDR2 reads FYNNEI. The CDR3 reads CASSGTEETQYF. In nucleotides, the CDR3 is TGTGCCAGCTCCGGGACAGAAGAGACCCAGTACTTC. The whole variable domain, filled in from reference TRBV2 and TRBJ2-5, reads EPEVTQTPSHQVTQMGQEVILRCVPISNHLYFYWYRQILGQKVEFLVSFYNNEISEKSEIFDDQFSVERPDGSNFTLKIRSTKLEDSAMYFCASSGTEETQYFGPGTRLLVL.

The genes are TRBV7-9 and TRBJ2-2, with TRBD1 matching over 7 bases. Germline-derived CDR1 and CDR2 are SEHNR and FQNEAQ (reference sequence). The CDR3 loop spans 14 amino acids. After removal of 0 bases from V and 6 bases from J, the junction contained 1 base not matched to a gene. CDR3 bases: TGTGCCAGCAGCTTAGCGCAGGGGGCCGGGGAGCTGTTTTTT. Its protein product is CASSLAQGAGELFF.

The V gene is TRBV5-1, the J gene TRBJ2-5; 7 bases line up with TRBD1. Germline CDR1 and CDR2: SGHRS and YFSETQ. There are 15 residues in the CDR3. The V gene end was trimmed by 2 bases and the J gene end by 1 base; junction bases not matched to a gene: 5. CDR3 amino acids: CASSFNRGPQETQYF. For the CDR3, the DNA is TGCGCCAGCAGCTTTAACAGGGGACCCCAAGAGACCCAGTACTTC.

This clone appeared once. J is TRBJ1-5 and V is TRBV6-5; tentatively, D is TRBD1 (6 bases). Trimming took off 4 bases at V and 2 bases at J, with 15 bases between the two ends. CDR1 MNHEY and CDR2 SVGAGI come from the germline V gene. CDR3 length: 16 amino acids. The CDR3 reads CASSSAGAGGNQPQHF. The DNA for the CDR3 is TGTGCCAGCAGTTCCGCGGGGGCTGGAGGCAATCAGCCCCAGCATTTT.

This sequence joins TRBV27 and TRBJ2-5, with D unclear. This CDR3 spans 12 amino acids. V gave up 5 bases and J gave up 0 bases, with 4 bases separating them. Germline values: CDR1 MNHEY, CDR2 SMNVEV (reference sequence). As DNA, the CDR3 is TGTGCCAGCAGTCACAACCAAGAGACCCAGTACTTC. The encoded protein is CASSHNQETQYF.

In this sample, this clone turned up once. V is TRBV10-3 and J is TRBJ2-7; 8 bases align to TRBD1. This CDR3 contains 15 residues. Per germline, CDR1 ENHRY and CDR2 SYGVKD. With V trimmed by 6 bases and J by 2 bases, 9 bases remained unmatched. The CDR3, as DNA: TGTGCCATCAGGCCGGGACAGGCTTCAACCTACGAGCAGTACTTC. It yields the protein CAIRPGQASTYEQYF.

V is TRBV13 and J is TRBJ1-1; D gene ambiguous. The V end lost 4 bases, the J end lost 5 bases, and 11 bases lay between the germline ends. The CDR3 sequence is 13 residues long. The germline V gene encodes CDR1 PRHDT and CDR2 FYEKMQ (reference sequence). The CDR3: CASSSSGVTEAFF. CDR3 DNA: TGTGCCAGCAGCTCGTCCGGGGTGACTGAAGCTTTCTTT. Full variable domain (missing parts from reference TRBV13 and TRBJ1-1): AAGVIQSPRHLIKEKRETATLKCYPIPRHDTVYWYQQGPGQDPQFLISFYEKMQSDKGSIPDRFSAQQFSDYHSELNMSSLELGDSALYFCASSSSGVTEAFFGQGTRLTVV.